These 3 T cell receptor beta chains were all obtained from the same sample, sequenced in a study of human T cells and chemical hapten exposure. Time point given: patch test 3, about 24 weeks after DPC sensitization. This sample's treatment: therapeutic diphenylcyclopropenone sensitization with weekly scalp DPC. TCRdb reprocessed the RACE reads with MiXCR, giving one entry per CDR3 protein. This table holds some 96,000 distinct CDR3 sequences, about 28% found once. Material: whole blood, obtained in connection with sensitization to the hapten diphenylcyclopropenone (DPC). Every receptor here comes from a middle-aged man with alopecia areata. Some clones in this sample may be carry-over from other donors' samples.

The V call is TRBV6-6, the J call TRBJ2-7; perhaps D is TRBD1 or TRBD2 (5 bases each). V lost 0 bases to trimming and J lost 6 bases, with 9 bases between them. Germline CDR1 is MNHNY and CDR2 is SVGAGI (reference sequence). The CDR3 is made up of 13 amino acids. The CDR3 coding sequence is TGTGCCAGCAGTTACTCATGGGGGAGCGAGCAGTACTTC. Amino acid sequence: CASSYSWGSEQYF.

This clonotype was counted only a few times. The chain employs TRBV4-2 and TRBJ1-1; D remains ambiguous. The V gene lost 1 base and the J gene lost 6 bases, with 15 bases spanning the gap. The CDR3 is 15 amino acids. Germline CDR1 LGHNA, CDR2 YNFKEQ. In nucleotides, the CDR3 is TGTGCCAGCAGCCAAGTCGGGAATTTAAGGGCTGAAGCTTTCTTT. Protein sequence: CASSQVGNLRAEAFF.

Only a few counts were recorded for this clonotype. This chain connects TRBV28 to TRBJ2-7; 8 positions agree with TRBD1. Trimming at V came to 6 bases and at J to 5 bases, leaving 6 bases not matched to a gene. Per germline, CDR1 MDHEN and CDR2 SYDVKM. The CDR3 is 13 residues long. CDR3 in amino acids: CASSMDRAHEQYF. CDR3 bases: TGTGCCAGCAGCATGGACAGGGCCCACGAGCAGTACTTC.